The rows below give T cell receptor beta chains drawn from one sample of a study of cytomegalovirus exposure and HLA in healthy donors. Profiled with immunoSEQ multiplex PCR; TCRdb holds only in-frame clones, not every one. The table has some 150,000 clones, under 75% seen once; the top ten hold about 2.6%. The specimen was PBMCs. These receptors were obtained from a woman aged 40 to 49 in good health and CMV-seronegative. CDR3s include the opening cysteine and the closing phenylalanine or tryptophan.

V gene	J gene	CDR3 length	CDR3 protein
TRBV7-9	TRBJ1-4	16	CASSFGQGLPNEKLFF
TRBV7-2	TRBJ1-1	16	CASSLLQAQLNTEAFF
TRBV4-3	TRBJ1-2	15	CASSPGQGANYGYTF
TRBV7-2	TRBJ1-2	13	CASSTGTGIGYTF
TRBV7-9	TRBJ2-3	18	CASSPKLDSGGSTDTQYF
TRBV13	TRBJ1-1	13	CASSLHRGTEAFF
TRBV5-1	TRBJ1-5	14	CASSLEGGTQPQHF
TRBV5-4	TRBJ2-2	14	CASSLAGNTGELFF
TRBV5-5	TRBJ1-1	11	CASSGGVEAFF
TRBV5-4	TRBJ1-1	13	CASSLTGGLEAFF
TRBV7-8	TRBJ2-3	15	CASSSYSLVQDTQYF
TRBV5-1	TRBJ2-7	14	CASSPWDSSYEQYF
TRBV7-3	TRBJ2-3	15	CASSFAGGSTDTQYF
TRBV19	TRBJ1-5	17	CASSIGPGGSGNQPQHF
TRBV11-2	TRBJ2-5	15	CASSLSGFRKETQYF
TRBV5-1	TRBJ2-7	13	CASSLEATGEQYF
TRBV20-1	TRBJ1-1	11	CSAGGGLEAFF
TRBV6-1	TRBJ2-7	16	CASSEAPRQGNHEQYF
TRBV27	TRBJ2-7	15	CASSFSTGLGYEQYF
TRBV7-9	TRBJ2-1	17	CASSSRGGGTSYNEQFF
TRBV5-1	TRBJ1-1	12	CASRQGNTEAFF
TRBV6-5	TRBJ1-1	13	CASSYSGGAEAFF
TRBV14	TRBJ2-7	15	CASSQRGTLLDEQYF
TRBV6-5	TRBJ2-2	15	CASSYVAGDTGELFF
TRBV20-1	TRBJ2-7	11	CSADRTGEQYF
TRBV11-2	TRBJ2-5	14	CASSIGQDVETQYF
TRBV6-5	TRBJ1-2	15	CASSYSGDSNYGYTF
TRBV6-6	TRBJ1-2	15	CASSYSGAAAYGYTF
TRBV7-9	TRBJ1-4	13	CASSFGQAGKLFF
TRBV7-2	TRBJ1-1	15	CASSLAPGGDTEAFF
TRBV6-5	NA	14	CASSFRDRGYEQYF
TRBV30	TRBJ1-1	11	CAWALNTEAFF
TRBV10-3	TRBJ2-7	16	CAISESRGGGSYEQYF
TRBV5-1	TRBJ1-3	15	CASRPAGNSGNTIYF